In this sample, the clone carrying this T cell receptor beta chain turned up a few times. As yet, its antigen is unknown. This sample was taken from a study of identical twins. Findings and caveats of the study: It was cross-sectional statistical analysis, not following the same donors, that the conclusions relied on. Where out-of-frame alpha sequences were twin-shared, they showed excess low generation probability.

The junction had 11 bases not matched to a gene; V was cut back by 5 bases and J by 4 bases. The CDR3 consists of 14 residues. The germline gives CDR1 SQVTM, CDR2 ANQGSEA. TCRdb ran MiXCR on the 5' RACE reads and lists one entry per CDR3 protein. Found here are hundreds of thousands of distinct CDR3 sequences, approximately 6.1% of them singletons; the top ten hold approximately 2%. The sample consisted of naive T cells sorted from blood. The chain joins TRBV29-1 to TRBJ2-7, with 7 bases identical to TRBD1. This clonotype was sampled from a man aged 18 to 29 in good health. CDR3 in DNA: TGCAGCGTTCACCGGGACAGCCACCCGTACGAGCAGTACTTC. It yields the protein CSVHRDSHPYEQYF.